The clone carrying this T cell receptor beta chain was recorded a few times. Antigen specificity is unknown. This CDR3 is 15 amino acids long. Germline CDR1 reads SGHTA; CDR2 reads FQGNSA. V lost 6 bases, J lost 3 bases, and 6 bases stayed unmatched. Sequencing targeted expressed TCRB transcripts, as all isolated RNA had been reverse transcribed. Some 3.6 million reads on average were seen across naive, central memory and regulatory T cell samples. The repertoire was sequenced with immunoSEQ multiplex PCR; TCRdb's copy has only in-frame clones and lacks some. In the table there are some 240,000 clones, around 15% of which are singletons. A single heparinised draw of around 110 mL on average was taken per donor. Central memory, naive, regulatory and stem cell-like memory CD4+ cells were sorted by CD45RO/CCR7/CD25/CD127/CD95/CD27. The data belong to a study of beta chain features in type 1 diabetes. Findings and limits, study-wide: All four CD4+ subsets of Type 1 diabetes patients contained TCRB CDR3s that were moderately but significantly shorter. Unsettled here was the matter of whether HLA type influences TCRB rearrangement.

This TCR derives from a man aged 25 to 40 with type 1 diabetes. Sequencing was carried out using naive CD4+ T cells from blood. The genes are TRBV7-2 and TRBJ2-1; 9 nucleotides match TRBD1. CDR3: CASSFRQGDYNEQFF. The CDR3 region has the DNA TGTGCCAGCAGTTTTCGACAGGGGGACTACAATGAGCAGTTCTTC. Full variable domain (outside the CDR3, taken from reference TRBV7-2 and TRBJ2-1): GAGVSQSPSNKVTEKGKDVELRCDPISGHTALYWYRQSLGQGLEFLIYFQGNSAPDKSGLPSDRFSAERTGGSVSTLTIQRTQQEDSAVYLCASSFRQGDYNEQFFGPGTRLTVL.